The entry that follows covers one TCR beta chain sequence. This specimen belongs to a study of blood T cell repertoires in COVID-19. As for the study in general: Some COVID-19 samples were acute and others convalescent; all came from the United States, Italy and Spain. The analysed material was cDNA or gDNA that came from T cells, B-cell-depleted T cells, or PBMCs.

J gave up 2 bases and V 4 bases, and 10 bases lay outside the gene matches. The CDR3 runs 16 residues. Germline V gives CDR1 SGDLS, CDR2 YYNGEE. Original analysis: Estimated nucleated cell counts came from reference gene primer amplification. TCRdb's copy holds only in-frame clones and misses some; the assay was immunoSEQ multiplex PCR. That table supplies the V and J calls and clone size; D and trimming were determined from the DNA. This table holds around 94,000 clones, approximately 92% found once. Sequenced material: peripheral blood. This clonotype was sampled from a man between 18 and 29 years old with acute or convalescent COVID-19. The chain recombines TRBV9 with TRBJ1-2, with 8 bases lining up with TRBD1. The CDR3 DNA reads TGTGCCAGCAGCCCTGGGACAGGCGAATTAAACTATGGCTACACCTTC. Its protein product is CASSPGTGELNYGYTF.